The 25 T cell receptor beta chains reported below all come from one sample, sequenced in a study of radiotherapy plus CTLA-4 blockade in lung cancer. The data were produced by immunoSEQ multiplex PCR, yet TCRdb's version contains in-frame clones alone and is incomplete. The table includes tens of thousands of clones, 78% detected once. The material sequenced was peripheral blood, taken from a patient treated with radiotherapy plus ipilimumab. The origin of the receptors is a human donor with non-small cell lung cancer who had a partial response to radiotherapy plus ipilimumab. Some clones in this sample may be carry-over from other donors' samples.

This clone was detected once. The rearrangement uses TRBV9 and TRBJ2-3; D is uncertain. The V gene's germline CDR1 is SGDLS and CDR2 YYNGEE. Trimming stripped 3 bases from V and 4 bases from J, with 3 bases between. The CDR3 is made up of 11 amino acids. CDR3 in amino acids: CASSASDTQYF. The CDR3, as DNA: TGTGCCAGCAGCGCCTCAGATACGCAGTATTTT.

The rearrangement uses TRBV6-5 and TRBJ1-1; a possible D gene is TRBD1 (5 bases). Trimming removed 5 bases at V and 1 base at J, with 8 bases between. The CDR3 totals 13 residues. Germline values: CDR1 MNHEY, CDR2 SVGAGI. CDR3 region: CASSDGQNTEAFF. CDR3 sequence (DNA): TGTGCCAGCAGTGACGGACAGAACACTGAAGCTTTCTTT.

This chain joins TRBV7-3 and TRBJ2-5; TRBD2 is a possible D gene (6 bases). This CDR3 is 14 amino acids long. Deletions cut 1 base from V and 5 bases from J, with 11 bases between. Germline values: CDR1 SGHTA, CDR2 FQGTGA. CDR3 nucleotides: TGTGCCAGCAGCTTAAATAGTCGGGGGGAGACCCAGTACTTC. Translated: CASSLNSRGETQYF.

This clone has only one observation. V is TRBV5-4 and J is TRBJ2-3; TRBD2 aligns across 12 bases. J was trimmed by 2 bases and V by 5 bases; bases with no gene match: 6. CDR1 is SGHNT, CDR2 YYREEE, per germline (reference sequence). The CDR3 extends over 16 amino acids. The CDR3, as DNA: TGTGCCAGCAGATCAGGACTAGCGGGAACCACAGATACGCAGTATTTT. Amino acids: CASRSGLAGTTDTQYF. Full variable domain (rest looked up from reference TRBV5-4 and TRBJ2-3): ETGVTQSPTHLIKTRGQQVTLRCSSQSGHNTVSWYQQALGQGPQFIFQYYREEENGRGNFPPRFSGLQFPNYSSELNVNALELDDSALYLCASRSGLAGTTDTQYFGPGTRLTVL.

The CDR3 protein is CASSGTGRKETQYF. CDR3 DNA: TGTGCCAGCAGTGGAACAGGCAGGAAAGAGACCCAGTACTTC. The chain combines TRBV6-6 with TRBJ2-5, with a weak D call TRBD1 (5 bases). Germline CDR1 is MNHNY and CDR2 is SVGAGI (reference sequence). The germline V and J ends were trimmed by 5 bases and 3 bases, with 13 bases remaining between them. This CDR3 has 14 amino acids.

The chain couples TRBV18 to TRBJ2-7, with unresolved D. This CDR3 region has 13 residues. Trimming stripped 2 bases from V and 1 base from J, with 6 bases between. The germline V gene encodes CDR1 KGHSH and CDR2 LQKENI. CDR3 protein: CASSPLESYEQYF. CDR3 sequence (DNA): TGTGCCAGCTCACCATTGGAGTCCTACGAGCAGTACTTC.

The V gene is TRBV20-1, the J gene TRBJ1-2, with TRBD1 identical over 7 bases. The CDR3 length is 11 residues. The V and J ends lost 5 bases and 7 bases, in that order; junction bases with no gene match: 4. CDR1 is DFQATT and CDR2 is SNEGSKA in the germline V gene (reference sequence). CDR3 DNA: TGCAGTGCTTTACAGGGGCCTGGCTACACCTTC. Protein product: CSALQGPGYTF.

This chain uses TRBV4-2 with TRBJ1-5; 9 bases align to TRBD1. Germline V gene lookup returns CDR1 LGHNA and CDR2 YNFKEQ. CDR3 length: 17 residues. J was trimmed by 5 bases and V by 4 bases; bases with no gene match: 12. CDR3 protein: CASSRDTGQGTDQPQHF. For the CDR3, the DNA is TGTGCCAGCAGCCGGGACACGGGACAGGGTACGGATCAGCCCCAGCATTTT.

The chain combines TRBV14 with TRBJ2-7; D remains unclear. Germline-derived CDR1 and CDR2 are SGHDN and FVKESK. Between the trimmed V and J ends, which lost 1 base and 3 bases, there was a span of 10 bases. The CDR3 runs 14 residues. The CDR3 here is CASSQATLYYEQYF. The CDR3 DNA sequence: TGTGCCAGCAGCCAAGCCACCCTCTACTACGAGCAGTACTTC. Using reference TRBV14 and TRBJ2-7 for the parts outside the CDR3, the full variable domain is EAGVTQFPSHSVIEKGQTVTLRCDPISGHDNLYWYRRVMGKEIKFLLHFVKESKQDESGMPNNRFLAERTGGTYSTLKVQPAELEDSGVYFCASSQATLYYEQYFGPGTRLTVT.

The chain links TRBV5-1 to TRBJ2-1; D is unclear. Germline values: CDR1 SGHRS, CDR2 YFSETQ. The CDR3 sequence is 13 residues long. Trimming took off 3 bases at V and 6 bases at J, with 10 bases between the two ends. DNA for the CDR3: TGCGCCAGCAGCTCGTGGCCCAGCAATGAGCAGTTCTTC. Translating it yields CASSSWPSNEQFF.

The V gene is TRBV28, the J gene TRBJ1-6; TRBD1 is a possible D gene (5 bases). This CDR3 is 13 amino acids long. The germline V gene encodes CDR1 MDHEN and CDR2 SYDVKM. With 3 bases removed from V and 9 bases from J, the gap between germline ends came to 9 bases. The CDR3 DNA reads TGTGCCAGCAGTTTTGGGGGGTTTTCACCCCTCCACTTT. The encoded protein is CASSFGGFSPLHF.

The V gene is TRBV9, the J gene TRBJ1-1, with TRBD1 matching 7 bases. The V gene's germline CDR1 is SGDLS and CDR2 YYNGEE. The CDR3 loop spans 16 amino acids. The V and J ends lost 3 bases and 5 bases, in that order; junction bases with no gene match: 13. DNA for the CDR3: TGTGCCAGCAGCGCGGGGGACAGCGCCGCGGGAACTGAAGCTTTCTTT. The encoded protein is CASSAGDSAAGTEAFF.

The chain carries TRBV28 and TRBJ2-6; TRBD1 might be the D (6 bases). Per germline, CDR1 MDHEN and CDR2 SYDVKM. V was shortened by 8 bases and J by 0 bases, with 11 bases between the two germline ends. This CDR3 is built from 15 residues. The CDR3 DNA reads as TGTGCCAGCTCGACAGGCGGCTCTGGGGCCAACGTCCTGACTTTC. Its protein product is CASSTGGSGANVLTF.

This chain's CDR3 is CASSSDTNYGYTF. The CDR3 bases are TGTGCCAGCAGCTCAGACACTAACTATGGCTACACCTTC. The chain employs TRBV7-3 and TRBJ1-2; D is ambiguous. V shed 4 bases and J shed 0 bases, with 6 bases lying between them. CDR1 is SGHTA, CDR2 FQGTGA, per germline. This CDR3 spans 13 amino acids.

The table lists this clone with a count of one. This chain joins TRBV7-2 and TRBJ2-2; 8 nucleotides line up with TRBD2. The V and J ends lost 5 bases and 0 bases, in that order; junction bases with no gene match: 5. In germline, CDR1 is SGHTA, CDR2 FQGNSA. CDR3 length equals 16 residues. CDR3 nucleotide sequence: TGTGCCAGCAGCGGACTCGGGGGGGCGAACACCGGGGAGCTGTTTTTT. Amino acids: CASSGLGGANTGELFF. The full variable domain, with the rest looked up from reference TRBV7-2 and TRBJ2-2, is GAGVSQSPSNKVTEKGKDVELRCDPISGHTALYWYRQSLGQGLEFLIYFQGNSAPDKSGLPSDRFSAERTGGSVSTLTIQRTQQEDSAVYLCASSGLGGANTGELFFGEGSRLTVL.

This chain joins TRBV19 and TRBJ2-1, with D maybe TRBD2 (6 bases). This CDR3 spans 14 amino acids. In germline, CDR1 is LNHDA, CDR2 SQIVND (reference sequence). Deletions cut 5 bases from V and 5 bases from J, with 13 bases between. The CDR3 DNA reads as TGTGCCAGTAGTCATTCGGGAGCAAACAATGAGCAGTTCTTC. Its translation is CASSHSGANNEQFF.

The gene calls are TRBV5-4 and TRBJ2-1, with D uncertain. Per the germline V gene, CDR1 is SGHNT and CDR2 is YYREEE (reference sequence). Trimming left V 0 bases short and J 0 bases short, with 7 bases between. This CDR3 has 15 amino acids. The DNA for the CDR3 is TGTGCCAGCAGCTTGGCGGCTAGCTCCTACAATGAGCAGTTCTTC. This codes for CASSLAASSYNEQFF. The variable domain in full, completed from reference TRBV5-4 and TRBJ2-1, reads ETGVTQSPTHLIKTRGQQVTLRCSSQSGHNTVSWYQQALGQGPQFIFQYYREEENGRGNFPPRFSGLQFPNYSSELNVNALELDDSALYLCASSLAASSYNEQFFGPGTRLTVL.

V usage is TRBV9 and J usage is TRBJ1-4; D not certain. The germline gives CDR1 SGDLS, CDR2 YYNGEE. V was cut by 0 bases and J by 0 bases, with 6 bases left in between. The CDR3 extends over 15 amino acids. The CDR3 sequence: CASSVATATNEKLFF. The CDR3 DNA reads TGTGCCAGCAGCGTAGCTACTGCAACTAATGAAAAACTGTTTTTT.

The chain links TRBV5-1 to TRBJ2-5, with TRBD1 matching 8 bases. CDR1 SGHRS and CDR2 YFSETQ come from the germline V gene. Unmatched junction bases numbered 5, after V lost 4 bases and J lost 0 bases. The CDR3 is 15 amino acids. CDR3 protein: CASSDPTGDQETQYF. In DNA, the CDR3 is TGCGCCAGCAGCGACCCGACAGGGGACCAAGAGACCCAGTACTTC.

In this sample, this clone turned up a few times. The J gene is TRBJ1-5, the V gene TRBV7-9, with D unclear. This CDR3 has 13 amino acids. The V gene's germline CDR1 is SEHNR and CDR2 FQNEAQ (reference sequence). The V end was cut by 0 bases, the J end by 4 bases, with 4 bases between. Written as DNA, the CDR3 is TGTGCCAGCAGCTTAGCTGTAAATCAGCCCCAGCATTTT. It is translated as CASSLAVNQPQHF.

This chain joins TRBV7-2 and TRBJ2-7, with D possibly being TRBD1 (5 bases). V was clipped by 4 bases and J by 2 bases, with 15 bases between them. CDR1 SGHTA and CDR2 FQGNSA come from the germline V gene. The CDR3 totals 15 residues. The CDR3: CASSSRAGRTYEQYF. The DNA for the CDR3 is TGTGCCAGCAGCTCCAGGGCCGGACGAACCTACGAGCAGTACTTC.

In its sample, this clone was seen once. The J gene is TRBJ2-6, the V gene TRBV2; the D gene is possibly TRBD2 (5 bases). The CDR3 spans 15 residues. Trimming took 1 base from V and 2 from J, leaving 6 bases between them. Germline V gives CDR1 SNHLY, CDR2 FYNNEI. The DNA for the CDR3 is TGTGCCAGCAGTGAAGAGGAGGCTGGGGCCAACGTCCTGACTTTC. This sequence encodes CASSEEEAGANVLTF.

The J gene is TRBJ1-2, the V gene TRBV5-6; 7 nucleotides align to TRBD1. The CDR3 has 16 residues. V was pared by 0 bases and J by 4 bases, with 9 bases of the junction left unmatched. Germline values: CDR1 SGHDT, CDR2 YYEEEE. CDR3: CASSLELTGAGYGYTF. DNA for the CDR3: TGTGCCAGCAGCTTGGAGCTAACAGGGGCGGGCTATGGCTACACCTTC.

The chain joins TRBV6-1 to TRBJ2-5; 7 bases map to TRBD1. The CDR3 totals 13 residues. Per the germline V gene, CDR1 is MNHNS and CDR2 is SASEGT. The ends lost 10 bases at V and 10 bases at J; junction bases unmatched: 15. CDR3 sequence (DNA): TGTGCCACCTTATCAGGGGGAGCCTGGGGCCAGTACTTC. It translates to CATLSGGAWGQYF.

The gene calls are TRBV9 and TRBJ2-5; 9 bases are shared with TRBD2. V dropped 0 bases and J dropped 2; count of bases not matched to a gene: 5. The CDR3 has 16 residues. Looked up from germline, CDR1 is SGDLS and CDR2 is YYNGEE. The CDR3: CASSVAETSGQETQYF. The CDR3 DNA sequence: TGTGCCAGCAGCGTAGCCGAGACTAGCGGACAAGAGACCCAGTACTTC.